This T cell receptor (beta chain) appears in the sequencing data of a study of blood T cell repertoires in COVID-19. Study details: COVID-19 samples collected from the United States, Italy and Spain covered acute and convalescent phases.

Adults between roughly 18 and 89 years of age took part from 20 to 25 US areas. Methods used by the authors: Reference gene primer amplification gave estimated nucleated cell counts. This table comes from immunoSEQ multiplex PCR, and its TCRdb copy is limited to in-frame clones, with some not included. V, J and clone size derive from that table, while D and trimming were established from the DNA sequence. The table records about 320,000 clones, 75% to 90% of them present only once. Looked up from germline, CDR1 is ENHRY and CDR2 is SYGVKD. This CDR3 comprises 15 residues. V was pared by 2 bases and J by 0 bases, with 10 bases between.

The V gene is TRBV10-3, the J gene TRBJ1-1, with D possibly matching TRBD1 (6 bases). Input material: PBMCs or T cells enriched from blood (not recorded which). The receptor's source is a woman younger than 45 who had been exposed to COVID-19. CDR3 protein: CAISEPGQMNTEAFF. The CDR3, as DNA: TGTGCCATCAGTGAGCCCGGACAGATGAACACTGAAGCTTTCTTT.